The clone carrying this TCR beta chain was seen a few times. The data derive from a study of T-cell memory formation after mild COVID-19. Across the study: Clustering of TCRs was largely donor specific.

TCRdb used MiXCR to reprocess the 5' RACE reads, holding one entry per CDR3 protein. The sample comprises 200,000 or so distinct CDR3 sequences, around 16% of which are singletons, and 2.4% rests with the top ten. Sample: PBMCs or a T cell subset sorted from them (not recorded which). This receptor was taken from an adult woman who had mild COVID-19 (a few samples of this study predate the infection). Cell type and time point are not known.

The CDR3 region has the DNA TGTGCCAGCAGCGCGGGGACTAGCGGGAGGGAGACCCAGTACTTC. This gives the protein CASSAGTSGRETQYF. The J gene is TRBJ2-5, the V gene TRBV9; 15 bases line up with TRBD2. The germline V gene has CDR1 SGDLS and CDR2 YYNGEE. The length of the CDR3 is 15 residues. The V and J ends lost 3 bases and 5 bases, in that order; junction bases with no gene match: 2. The variable domain in full, completed from reference TRBV9 and TRBJ2-5, reads DSGVTQTPKHLITATGQRVTLRCSPRSGDLSVYWYQQSLDQGLQFLIQYYNGEERAKGNILERFSAQQFPDLHSELNLSSLELGDSALYFCASSAGTSGRETQYFGPGTRLLVL.